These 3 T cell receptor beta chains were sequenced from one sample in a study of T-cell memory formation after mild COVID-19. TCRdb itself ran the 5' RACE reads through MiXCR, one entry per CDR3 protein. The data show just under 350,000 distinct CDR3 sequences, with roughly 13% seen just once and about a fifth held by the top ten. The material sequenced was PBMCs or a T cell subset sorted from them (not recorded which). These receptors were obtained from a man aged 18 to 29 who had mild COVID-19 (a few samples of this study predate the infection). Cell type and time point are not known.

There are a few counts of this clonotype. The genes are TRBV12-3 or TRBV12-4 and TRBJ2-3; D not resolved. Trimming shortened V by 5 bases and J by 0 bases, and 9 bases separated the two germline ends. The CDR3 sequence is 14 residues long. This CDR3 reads CASSTPDSTDTQYF. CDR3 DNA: TGTGCCAGCAGTACACCGGACAGCACAGATACGCAGTATTTT.

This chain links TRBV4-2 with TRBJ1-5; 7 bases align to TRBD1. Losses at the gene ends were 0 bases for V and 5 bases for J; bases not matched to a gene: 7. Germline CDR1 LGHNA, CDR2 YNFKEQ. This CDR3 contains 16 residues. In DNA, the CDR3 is TGTGCCAGCAGCCAAGAACGGCAGGGGGAGGATCAGCCCCAGCATTTT. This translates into CASSQERQGEDQPQHF.

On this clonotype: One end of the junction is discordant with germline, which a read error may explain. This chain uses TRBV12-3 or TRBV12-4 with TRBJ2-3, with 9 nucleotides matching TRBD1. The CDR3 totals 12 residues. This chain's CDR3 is CASSPRQGEVDF. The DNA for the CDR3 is TGTGCCAGCAGCCCAAGACAGGGGGAGGTGGATTTT.